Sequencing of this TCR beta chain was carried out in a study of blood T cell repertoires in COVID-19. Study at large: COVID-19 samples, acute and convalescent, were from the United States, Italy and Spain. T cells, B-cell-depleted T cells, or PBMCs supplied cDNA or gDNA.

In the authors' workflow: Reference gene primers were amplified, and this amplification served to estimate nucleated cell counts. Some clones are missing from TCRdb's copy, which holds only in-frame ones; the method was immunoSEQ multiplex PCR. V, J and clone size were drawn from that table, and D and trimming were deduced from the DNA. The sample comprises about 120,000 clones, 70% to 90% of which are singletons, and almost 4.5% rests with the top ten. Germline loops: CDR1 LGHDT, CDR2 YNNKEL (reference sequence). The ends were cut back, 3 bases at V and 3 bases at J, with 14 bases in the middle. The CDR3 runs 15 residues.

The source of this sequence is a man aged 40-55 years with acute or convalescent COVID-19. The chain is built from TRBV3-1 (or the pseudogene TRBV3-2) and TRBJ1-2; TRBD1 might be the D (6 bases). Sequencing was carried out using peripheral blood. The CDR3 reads CASSHRGTSYYGYTF. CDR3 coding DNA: TGTGCCAGCAGCCATAGGGGGACCTCCTACTATGGCTACACCTTC.